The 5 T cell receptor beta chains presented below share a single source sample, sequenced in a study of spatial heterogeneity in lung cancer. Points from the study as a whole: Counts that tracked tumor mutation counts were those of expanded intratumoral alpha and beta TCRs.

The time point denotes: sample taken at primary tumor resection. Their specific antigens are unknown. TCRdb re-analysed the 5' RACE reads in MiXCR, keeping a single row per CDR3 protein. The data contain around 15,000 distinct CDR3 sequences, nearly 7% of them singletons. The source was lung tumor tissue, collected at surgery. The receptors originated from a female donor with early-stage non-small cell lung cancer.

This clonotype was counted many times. The CDR3 loop reads CASSLWDRGLLYSYEQYF. Here the CDR3 DNA reads TGTGCCAGCAGTTTATGGGACAGGGGACTCCTCTACTCCTACGAGCAGTACTTC. V and J are TRBV12-3 or TRBV12-4 and TRBJ2-7; 10 bases match TRBD1. CDR3 length: 18 residues. The junction had 10 bases not matched to a gene; V was cut back by 2 bases and J by 0 bases.

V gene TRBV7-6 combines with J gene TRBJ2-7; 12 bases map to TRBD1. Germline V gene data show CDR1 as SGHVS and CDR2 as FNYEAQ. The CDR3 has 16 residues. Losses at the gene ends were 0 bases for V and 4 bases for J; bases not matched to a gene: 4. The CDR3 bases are TGTGCCAGCAGCTTAGCTGGGACAGGGGGCAAGTACGAGCAGTACTTC. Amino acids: CASSLAGTGGKYEQYF.

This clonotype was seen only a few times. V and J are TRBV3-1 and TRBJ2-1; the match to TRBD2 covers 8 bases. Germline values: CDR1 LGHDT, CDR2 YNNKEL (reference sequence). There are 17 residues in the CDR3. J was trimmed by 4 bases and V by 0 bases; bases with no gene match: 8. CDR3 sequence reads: CASSQDAPTSGYNEQFF. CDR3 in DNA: TGTGCCAGCAGCCAAGATGCCCCCACTAGCGGTTACAATGAGCAGTTCTTC.

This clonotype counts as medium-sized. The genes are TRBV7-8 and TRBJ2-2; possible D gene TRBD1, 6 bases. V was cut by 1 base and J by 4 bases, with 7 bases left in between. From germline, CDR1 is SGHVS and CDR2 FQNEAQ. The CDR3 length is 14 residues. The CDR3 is CASSLDRVTGELFF. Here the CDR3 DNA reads TGTGCCAGCAGCTTAGACAGGGTCACCGGGGAGCTGTTTTTT.

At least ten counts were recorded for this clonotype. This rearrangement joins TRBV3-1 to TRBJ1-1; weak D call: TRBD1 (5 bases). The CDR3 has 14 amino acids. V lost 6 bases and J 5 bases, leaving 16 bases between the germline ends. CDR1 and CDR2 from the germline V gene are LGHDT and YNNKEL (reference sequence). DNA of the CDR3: TGTGCCAGCAGGGACTCGCAGGGTTGGACTGAAGCTTTCTTT. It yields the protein CASRDSQGWTEAFF.